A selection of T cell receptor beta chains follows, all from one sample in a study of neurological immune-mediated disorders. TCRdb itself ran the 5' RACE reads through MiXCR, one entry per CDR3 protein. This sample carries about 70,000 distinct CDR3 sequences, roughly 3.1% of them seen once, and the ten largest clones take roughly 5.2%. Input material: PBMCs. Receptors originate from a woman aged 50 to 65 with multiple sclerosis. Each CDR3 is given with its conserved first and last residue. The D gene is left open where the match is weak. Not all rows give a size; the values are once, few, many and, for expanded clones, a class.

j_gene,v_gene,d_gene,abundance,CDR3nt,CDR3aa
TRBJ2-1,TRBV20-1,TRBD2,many,TGCAGTGCTCGGTCGACTAGCGGGGGCTCCTACAATGAGCAGTTCTTC,CSARSTSGGSYNEQFF
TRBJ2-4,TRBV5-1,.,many,TGCGCCAGCAGCCCCGGGACAAGAAACATTCAGTACTTC,CASSPGTRNIQYF
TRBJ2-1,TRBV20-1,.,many,TGCAGTGCTGGTCTCTTTGACAATGAGCAGTTCTTC,CSAGLFDNEQFF
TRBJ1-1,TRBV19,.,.,TGTGCCGGTTACGGGCAGGCGCTCATCTTGAACACTGAAGCTTTCTTT,CAGYGQALILNTEAFF
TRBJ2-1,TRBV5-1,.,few,TGCGACAGCAGCTTGGACTGGGGTGAGCAGTTCTTC,CDSSLDWGEQFF
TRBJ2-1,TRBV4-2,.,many,TGTGCCAGCAGCCAACCGGACAGAAACAATGAGCAGTTCTTC,CASSQPDRNNEQFF
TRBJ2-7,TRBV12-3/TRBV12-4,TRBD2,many,TGTGCCAGCAGTTTTAGGTCTAGCGGTTTCTTGATTTCCTCGACCTACGAGCAGTACTTC,CASSFRSSGFLISSTYEQYF
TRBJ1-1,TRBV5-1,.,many,TGCGCCAGCAGCTTTCAGGGTGGAACTGAAGCTTTCTTT,CASSFQGGTEAFF
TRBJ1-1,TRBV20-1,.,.,TGCAGTGCTCCCCTCCACGGGGCGCGGAAGGCAGCTTTCTTT,CSAPLHGARKAAFF
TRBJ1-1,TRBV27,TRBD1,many,TGTGCCAGCAGTTTACAGACAGGGGGGTACACTGAAGCTTTCTTT,CASSLQTGGYTEAFF
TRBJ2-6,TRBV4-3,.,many,TGCGCCAGCAGCCAAGATTTTAGGGTAACCAACGTCCTGACTTTC,CASSQDFRVTNVLTF
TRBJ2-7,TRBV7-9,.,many,TGTGCCAGCACCTCGGATGAGCGGGTCTCCTACGAGCAGTACTTC,CASTSDERVSYEQYF
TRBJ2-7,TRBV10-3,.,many,TGTGCCATCGCCCAGCGGCCCGAGTACGAGCAGTACTTC,CAIAQRPEYEQYF
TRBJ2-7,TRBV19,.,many,TGTGCCAGTAGTATAGTCGGGGCAGAGCACGAGCAGTACTTC,CASSIVGAEHEQYF
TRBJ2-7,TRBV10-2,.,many,TGCGCCAGCAGGAGAGGATTCTACGAGCAGTACTTC,CASRRGFYEQYF
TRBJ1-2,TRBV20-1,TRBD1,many,TGCAGTGCTAGGGGGACAGGGGGCCACTATGGCTACACCTTC,CSARGTGGHYGYTF
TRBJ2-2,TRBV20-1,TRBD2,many,TGCAGTGCCCGACTAGCCGCTGGTCCCGGGGAGCTGTTTTTT,CSARLAAGPGELFF
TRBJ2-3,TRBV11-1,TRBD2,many,TGTGCCAGCAGCCTGGATGCGGGGGGGAACACAGATACGCAGTATTTT,CASSLDAGGNTDTQYF
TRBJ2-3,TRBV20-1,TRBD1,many,TGCAGTGCTCGATACCCAACAGGGGGCAGAGATACGCAGTATTTT,CSARYPTGGRDTQYF
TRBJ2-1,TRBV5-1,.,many,TGCGCCAGCAGCGTGATAAGCCAGAATGAGCAGTTCTTC,CASSVISQNEQFF
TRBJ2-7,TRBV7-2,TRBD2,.,TGTGCCAGCAGCTTAGGTCTCGGAGCGGGAGGACTCTACGAGCAGTACTTC,CASSLGLGAGGLYEQYF
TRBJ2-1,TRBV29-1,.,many,TGCAGCGTTGTTTCAAACAGGGACAATGAGCAGTTCTTC,CSVVSNRDNEQFF
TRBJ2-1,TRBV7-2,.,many,TGTGCCAGCAGCTTACAACCGGGAACTGAGCAGTTCTTC,CASSLQPGTEQFF
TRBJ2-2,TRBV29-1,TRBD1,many,TGCAGCGTTGGACAGGGTGCCGGGGAGCTGTTTTTT,CSVGQGAGELFF
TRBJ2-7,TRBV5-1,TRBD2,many,TGCGCCAGCAGCTTGGTGCCTAGCGGAGGTCAAGGCCAGTACTTC,CASSLVPSGGQGQYF
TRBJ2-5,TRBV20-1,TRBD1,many,TGCAGTGCTCGATGGGACAGGCAAGAGACCCAGTACTTC,CSARWDRQETQYF
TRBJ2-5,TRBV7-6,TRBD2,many,TGTGCCAGCAGCTTAGAGACTAGCGGGAGTGAGACCCAGTACTTC,CASSLETSGSETQYF
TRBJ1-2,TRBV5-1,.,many,TGCGCCAGCAGCTTGGCCGAGGGAGGCGGTGGCTACACCTTC,CASSLAEGGGGYTF